This T cell receptor beta chain was found in a study of cytomegalovirus exposure and HLA in healthy donors. CDR3 length: 16 amino acids. Germline loops: CDR1 LNHNV, CDR2 YYDKDF (reference sequence). The V end was cut by 1 base, the J end by 0 bases, with 11 bases between. In regard to this clone: Its target is not known.

Regarding the study as a whole: Trimming of TCR beta V- and J-genes showed a link, identified in a later analysis, to a missense DCLRE1C variant.

PCR primers comprised 60 Vbeta and 13 Jbeta primers. Libraries were prepared by immunoSEQ multiplex PCR; TCRdb keeps only in-frame clonotypes and omits some of them. The sample has 150,000 to 200,000 clones, roughly 81% seen once. The source is a man aged 18 to 30 in good health and CMV-seropositive. The sequencing input was PBMCs. The genes are TRBV15 and TRBJ2-3; a possible D gene is TRBD2 (5 bases). CDR3 in amino acids: CATSRGAASSTDTQYF. The CDR3 DNA reads TGTGCCACCAGCAGAGGAGCGGCCTCTAGCACAGATACGCAGTATTTT.